Presented here are 12 T cell receptor beta chains from one specimen sequenced in a study of glioma-infiltrating T cells (dated by TCRdb to 2015 to 2016). This sample was sequenced with an Illumina MiSeq. TCR alpha and beta CDR3 regions were amplified with the iRepertoire nested amplicon-rescue multiplex PCR (arm-PCR) platform from RNA. TCRdb ran its own pipeline on the public reads, namely fastp trimming at Q25 and MiXCR clone calling, and kept in-frame beta chains. Rows matching on CDR3 protein sequence are summarized as one entry with the most common DNA and genes. In all, the sample holds over 100,000 distinct CDR3 sequences, and 20% to 30% of those were seen once. Roughly 37% of the sample belongs to the ten largest clones. Specimen: glioma tissue, nonneoplastic brain tissue, or PBMCs (not recorded which). These receptors originate from a human donor with low-grade glioma or glioblastoma, undergoing nonglioma brain surgery, or in good health (not recorded which).

In this sample, this clonotype turned up many times. V is TRBV29-1 and J is TRBJ2-7; TRBD2 agrees at 7 bases. CDR1 is SQVTM, CDR2 ANQGSEA, per germline. This CDR3 comprises 12 residues. V shed 6 bases and J 3 bases; nucleotides not matched to a gene: 5. DNA for the CDR3: TGCAGCGTCCTTGCGGGGGACTACGAGCAGTACTTC. Its protein is CSVLAGDYEQYF.

As concerns this clonotype: This sequence may be a read error, since a much larger clone differs from it by one base. The chain links TRBV7-8 to TRBJ1-5; D may be TRBD1 (6 bases). The CDR3 has 14 residues. In germline, CDR1 is SGHVS, CDR2 FQNEAQ. Trimming shortened V by 3 bases and J by 3 bases, and 9 bases separated the two germline ends. The CDR3 sequence is CASSFDRYNQPQHF. In DNA form, the CDR3 reads TGTGCCAGCAGCTTTGACAGGTACAATCAGCCCCAGCATTTT.

This clonotype was seen only once. The chain uses TRBV30 and TRBJ2-7; possible D gene TRBD2, 6 bases. CDR1 and CDR2 (germline): GTSNPN, SVGIG (reference sequence). The V end lost 5 bases, the J end lost 3 bases, and 29 bases lay between the germline ends. The CDR3 totals 18 residues. As DNA, the CDR3 is TGTGCCTGGTACCCTCTCACCAGCCTCGGCCACGGGGGCTACGAGCAGTACTTC. Translated, it gives CAWYPLTSLGHGGYEQYF.

This clonotype was seen many times. V is TRBV28 and J is TRBJ2-7; D is perhaps TRBD1 (6 bases). This CDR3 spans 14 amino acids. Germline V lookup: CDR1 MDHEN, CDR2 SYDVKM. Trimming removed 4 bases from V and 3 bases from J, with 13 bases in between. CDR3 DNA: TGTGCCAGCAGTTACGGACAGCGTATCTACGAGCAGTACTTC. As protein: CASSYGQRIYEQYF.

This clonotype occurred many times. J is TRBJ1-2 and V is TRBV19; 7 nucleotides agree with TRBD1. The CDR3 contains 11 residues. The germline V gene has CDR1 LNHDA and CDR2 SQIVND (reference sequence). V lost 9 bases and J lost 9; bases outside the gene matches: 7. In DNA, the CDR3 is TGTGCCAGCCACATACAGGGGCGCTACACCTTC. It codes for CASHIQGRYTF. The variable domain in full, with the rest retrieved from reference TRBV19 and TRBJ1-2, is DGGITQSPKYLFRKEGQNVTLSCEQNLNHDAMYWYRQDPGQGLRLIYYSQIVNDFQKGDIAEGYSVSREKKESFPLTVTSAQKNPTAFYLCASHIQGRYTFGSGTRLTVV.

The chain's CDR3 is CSVRQGNGELFF. The CDR3 DNA reads as TGCAGCGTCCGGCAGGGAAACGGGGAGCTGTTTTTT. This chain links TRBV29-1 with TRBJ2-2; D is perhaps TRBD1 (5 bases). Trimming stripped 6 bases from V and 7 bases from J, with 12 bases between. Germline assignment: CDR1 SQVTM and CDR2 ANQGSEA. The CDR3 is made up of 12 amino acids.

There are many counts of this clonotype. V is TRBV7-2 and J is TRBJ2-1; TRBD1 is a possible D gene (6 bases). In germline, CDR1 is SGHTA, CDR2 FQGNSA. The CDR3 covers 15 residues. V shed 8 bases and J shed 0 bases, with 14 bases lying between them. CDR3 amino acids: CASQDRKSSYNEQFF. Written as DNA, the CDR3 is TGTGCCAGCCAAGACAGGAAGAGCTCCTACAATGAGCAGTTCTTC.

This clonotype was recorded a few times. This chain links TRBV18 with TRBJ1-1; 9 nucleotides align to TRBD1. Trimming at V came to 8 bases and at J to 0 bases, leaving 10 bases not matched to a gene. The CDR3 sequence is 16 residues long. CDR1 KGHSH and CDR2 LQKENI come from the germline V gene. The CDR3 DNA reads TGTGCCAGCGGGACAGGGCTCAGGGGTATGAACACTGAAGCTTTCTTT. Protein product: CASGTGLRGMNTEAFF. Full variable domain (outside the CDR3, taken from reference TRBV18 and TRBJ1-1): NAGVMQNPRHLVRRRGQEARLRCSPMKGHSHVYWYRQLPEEGLKFMVYLQKENIIDESGMPKERFSAEFPKEGPSILRIQQVVRGDSAAYFCASGTGLRGMNTEAFFGQGTRLTVV.

Worth noting for this clonotype: It may be a read error: a sequence one base away is much more abundant. The CDR3 bases are TGTGCCAGCGGGGTGACAAGGAATCCTGAAGCTTTCTTT. Translating it yields CASGVTRNPEAFF. This chain joins TRBV12-3 or TRBV12-4 and TRBJ1-1; D uncertain. Trimming took off 8 bases at V and 6 bases at J, with 16 bases between the two ends. The CDR3 totals 13 residues.

A word on this clonotype: A read error may produce the germline difference seen at one junction end. CDR3 in amino acids: CVSSLGQPQHF. Written as DNA, the CDR3 is TGTGTCAGCAGTTTGGGTCAGCCCCAGCATTTT. J is TRBJ1-5 and V is TRBV12-3 or TRBV12-4; no clear D. This CDR3 has 11 amino acids.

This clonotype was observed many times. This rearrangement joins TRBV7-9 to TRBJ1-1; TRBD1 matches 8 bases. Germline V gives CDR1 SEHNR, CDR2 FQNEAQ (reference sequence). The CDR3 consists of 14 residues. V shed 6 bases, J shed 2 bases, and the junction held 5 bases outside the gene matches. CDR3 DNA sequence: TGTGCCAGCAGTGCGGACAGGGCCAACACTGAAGCTTTCTTT. It yields the protein CASSADRANTEAFF. The whole variable domain, filled in from reference TRBV7-9 and TRBJ1-1, reads DTGVSQNPRHKITKRGQNVTFRCDPISEHNRLYWYRQTLGQGPEFLTYFQNEAQLEKSRLLSDRFSAERPKGSFSTLEIQRTEQGDSAMYLCASSADRANTEAFFGQGTRLTVV.

Worth noting for this clonotype: A single base separates this from a much larger clone, so it may be a read error. J is TRBJ1-2 and V is TRBV5-4; D is ambiguous. The V gene's germline CDR1 is SGHNT and CDR2 YYREEE (reference sequence). The CDR3 loop spans 14 amino acids. The V gene lost 1 base and the J gene lost 14 bases, with 21 bases spanning the gap. The DNA for the CDR3 is TGTGCCAGCAGCTTGAGAACAGAGGATACCTTTCTGACCTTC. Translating it yields CASSLRTEDTFLTF. Full variable domain (remainder filled in from reference TRBV5-4 and TRBJ1-2): ETGVTQSPTHLIKTRGQQVTLRCSSQSGHNTVSWYQQALGQGPQFIFQYYREEENGRGNFPPRFSGLQFPNYSSELNVNALELDDSALYLCASSLRTEDTFLTFGSGTRLTVV.